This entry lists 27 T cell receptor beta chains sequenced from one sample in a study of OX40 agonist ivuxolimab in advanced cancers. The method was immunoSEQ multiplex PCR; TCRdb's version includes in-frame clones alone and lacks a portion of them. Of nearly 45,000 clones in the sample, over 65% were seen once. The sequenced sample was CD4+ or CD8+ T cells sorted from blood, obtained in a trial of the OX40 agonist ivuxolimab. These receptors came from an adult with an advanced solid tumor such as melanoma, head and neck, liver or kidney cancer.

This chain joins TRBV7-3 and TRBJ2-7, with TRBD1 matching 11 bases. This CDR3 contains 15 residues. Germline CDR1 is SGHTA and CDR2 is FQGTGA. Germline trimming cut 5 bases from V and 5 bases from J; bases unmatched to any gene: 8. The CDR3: CASSPTGTGGDEQYF. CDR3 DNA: TGTGCCAGCAGCCCTACCGGGACAGGGGGTGACGAGCAGTACTTC.

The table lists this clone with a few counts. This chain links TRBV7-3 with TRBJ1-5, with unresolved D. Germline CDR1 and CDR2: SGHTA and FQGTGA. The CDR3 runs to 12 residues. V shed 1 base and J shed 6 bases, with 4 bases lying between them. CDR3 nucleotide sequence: TGTGCCAGCAGCTTAATTAGTCAGCCCCAGCATTTT. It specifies CASSLISQPQHF.

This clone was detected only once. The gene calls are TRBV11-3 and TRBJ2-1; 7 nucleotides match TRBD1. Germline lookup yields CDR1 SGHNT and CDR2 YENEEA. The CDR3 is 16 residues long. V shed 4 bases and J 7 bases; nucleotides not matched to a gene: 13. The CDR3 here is CASSSRKGAGDNEQFF. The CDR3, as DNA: TGTGCCAGCAGCTCAAGGAAGGGGGCCGGGGATAATGAGCAGTTCTTC. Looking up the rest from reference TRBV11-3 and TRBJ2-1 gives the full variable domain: EAGVVQSPRYKIIEKKQPVAFWCNPISGHNTLYWYLQNLGQGPELLIRYENEEAVDDSQLPKDRFSAERLKGVDSTLKIQPAELGDSAVYLCASSSRKGAGDNEQFFGPGTRLTVL.

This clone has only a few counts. The chain's CDR3 is CAWRGGYGYTF. In DNA form, the CDR3 reads TGTGCCTGGAGGGGGGGCTATGGCTACACCTTC. The rearrangement links TRBV30 to TRBJ1-2; TRBD1 is a possible D gene (5 bases). This CDR3 spans 11 amino acids. Per germline, CDR1 GTSNPN and CDR2 SVGIG (reference sequence). V lost 3 bases to trimming and J lost 4 bases, with 6 bases between them.

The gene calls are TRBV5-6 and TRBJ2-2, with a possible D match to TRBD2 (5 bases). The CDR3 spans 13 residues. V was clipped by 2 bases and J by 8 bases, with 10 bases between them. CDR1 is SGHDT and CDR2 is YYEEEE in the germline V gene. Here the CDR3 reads CASSFGNPGELFF. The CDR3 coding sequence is TGTGCCAGCAGCTTCGGGAACCCAGGGGAGCTGTTTTTT. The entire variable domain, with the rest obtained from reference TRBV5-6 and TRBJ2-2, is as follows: DAGVTQSPTHLIKTRGQQVTLRCSPKSGHDTVSWYQQALGQGPQFIFQYYEEEERQRGNFPDRFSGHQFPNYSSELNVNALLLGDSALYLCASSFGNPGELFFGEGSRLTVL.

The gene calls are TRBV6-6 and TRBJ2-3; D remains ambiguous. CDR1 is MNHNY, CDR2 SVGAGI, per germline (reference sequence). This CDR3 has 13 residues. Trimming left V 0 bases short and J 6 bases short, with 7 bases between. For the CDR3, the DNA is TGTGCCAGCAGTTACTCGGATGGCGATACGCAGTATTTT. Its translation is CASSYSDGDTQYF.

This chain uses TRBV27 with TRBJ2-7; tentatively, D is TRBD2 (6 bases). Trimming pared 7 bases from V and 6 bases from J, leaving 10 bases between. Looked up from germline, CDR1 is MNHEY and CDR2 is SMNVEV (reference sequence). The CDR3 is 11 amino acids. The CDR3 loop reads CASTMGGEQYF. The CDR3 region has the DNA TGTGCCAGCACAATGGGGGGCGAGCAGTACTTC.

In nucleotides, the CDR3 is TGTGCCAGCAGCTCTATAATCGGATCTAGTGGGATGTTTATGGAGACCCAGTACTTC. Amino acid sequence: CASSSIIGSSGMFMETQYF. The chain employs TRBV5-6 and TRBJ2-5; D is unclear. The V end was cut by 3 bases, the J end by 5 bases, with 29 bases between. CDR3 length: 19 residues. Germline V gene lookup returns CDR1 SGHDT and CDR2 YYEEEE.

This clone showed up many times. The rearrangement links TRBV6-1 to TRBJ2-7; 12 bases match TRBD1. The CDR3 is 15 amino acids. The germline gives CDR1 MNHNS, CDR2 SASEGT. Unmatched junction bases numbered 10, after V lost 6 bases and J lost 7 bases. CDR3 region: CASRIRDRGQREQYF. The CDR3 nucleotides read TGTGCCAGCAGGATCCGGGACAGGGGGCAGCGAGAGCAGTACTTC.

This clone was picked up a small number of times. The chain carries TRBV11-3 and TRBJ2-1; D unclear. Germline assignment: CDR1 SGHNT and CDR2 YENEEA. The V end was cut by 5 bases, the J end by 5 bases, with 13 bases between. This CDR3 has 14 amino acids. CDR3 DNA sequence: TGTGCCAGCAGCCCCGTTTACGGGCACAATGAGCAGTTCTTC. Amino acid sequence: CASSPVYGHNEQFF.

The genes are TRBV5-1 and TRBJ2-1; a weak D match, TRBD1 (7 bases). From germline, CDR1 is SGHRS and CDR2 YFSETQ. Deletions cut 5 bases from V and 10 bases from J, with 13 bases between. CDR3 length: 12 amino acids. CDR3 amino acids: CASRFQGGEQFF. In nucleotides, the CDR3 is TGCGCCAGCAGGTTTCAGGGGGGCGAGCAGTTCTTC.

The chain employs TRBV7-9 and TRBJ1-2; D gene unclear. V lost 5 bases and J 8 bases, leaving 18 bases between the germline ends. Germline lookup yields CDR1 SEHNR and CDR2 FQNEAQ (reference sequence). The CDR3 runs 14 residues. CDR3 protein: CASSPDSSGLGYTF. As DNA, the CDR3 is TGTGCCAGCAGCCCCGACTCTAGTGGGCTCGGCTACACCTTC.

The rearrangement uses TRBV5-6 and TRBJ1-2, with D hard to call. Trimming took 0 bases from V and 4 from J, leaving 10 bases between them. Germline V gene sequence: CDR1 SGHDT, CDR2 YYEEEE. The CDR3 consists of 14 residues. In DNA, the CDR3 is TGTGCCAGCAGCTTGGCCTCAGGCCTCTATGGCTACACCTTC. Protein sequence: CASSLASGLYGYTF.

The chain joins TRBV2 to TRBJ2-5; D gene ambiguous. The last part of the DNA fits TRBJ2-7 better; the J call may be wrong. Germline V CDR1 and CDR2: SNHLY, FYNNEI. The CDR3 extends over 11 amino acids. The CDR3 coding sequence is TGTGCCAGCAGTGGTCACTACGAGCAGTACTTC. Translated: CASSGHYEQYF.

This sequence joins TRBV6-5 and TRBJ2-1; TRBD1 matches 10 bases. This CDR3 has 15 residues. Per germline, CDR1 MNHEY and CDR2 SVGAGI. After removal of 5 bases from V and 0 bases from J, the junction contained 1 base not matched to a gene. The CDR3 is CASSRTGGSYNEQFF. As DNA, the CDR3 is TGTGCCAGCAGTAGGACAGGGGGCTCCTACAATGAGCAGTTCTTC.

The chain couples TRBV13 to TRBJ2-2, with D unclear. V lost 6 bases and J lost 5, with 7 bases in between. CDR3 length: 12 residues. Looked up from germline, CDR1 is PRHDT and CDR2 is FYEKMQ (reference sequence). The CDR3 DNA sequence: TGTGCCAGCAGTTACGGTACCGGGGAGCTGTTTTTT. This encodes CASSYGTGELFF. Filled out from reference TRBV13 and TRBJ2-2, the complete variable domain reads AAGVIQSPRHLIKEKRETATLKCYPIPRHDTVYWYQQGPGQDPQFLISFYEKMQSDKGSIPDRFSAQQFSDYHSELNMSSLELGDSALYFCASSYGTGELFFGEGSRLTVL.

The CDR3 DNA follows: TGTGCCAGCTCACGTGACAGGGCTTATAGCAATCAGCCCCAGCATTTT. It is translated as CASSRDRAYSNQPQHF. This chain connects TRBV18 to TRBJ1-5; 7 bases map to TRBD1. The J segment lost 0 bases and the V segment lost 4 bases, leaving 6 bases of the junction unmatched. This CDR3 comprises 16 residues. The germline CDR1 and CDR2 sequences are KGHSH and LQKENI.

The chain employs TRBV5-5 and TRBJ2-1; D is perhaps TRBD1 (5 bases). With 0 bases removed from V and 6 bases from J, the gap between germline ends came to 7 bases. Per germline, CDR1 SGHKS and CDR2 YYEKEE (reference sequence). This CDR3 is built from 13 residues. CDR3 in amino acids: CASSLEGVNEQFF. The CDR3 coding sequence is TGTGCCAGCAGCTTGGAAGGGGTCAATGAGCAGTTCTTC.

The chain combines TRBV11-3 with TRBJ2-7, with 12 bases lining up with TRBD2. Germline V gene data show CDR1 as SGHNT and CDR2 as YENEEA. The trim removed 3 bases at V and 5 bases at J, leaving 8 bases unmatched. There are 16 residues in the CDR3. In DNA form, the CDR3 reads TGTGCCAGCAGCTTCCCTAGCGGGAGGGCCAGCGACGAGCAGTACTTC. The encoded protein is CASSFPSGRASDEQYF.

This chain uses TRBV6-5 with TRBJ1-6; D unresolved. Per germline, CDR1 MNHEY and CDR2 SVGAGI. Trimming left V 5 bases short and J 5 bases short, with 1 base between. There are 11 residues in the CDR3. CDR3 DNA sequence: TGTGCCAGCAGTAATAATTCACCCCTCCACTTT. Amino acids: CASSNNSPLHF.

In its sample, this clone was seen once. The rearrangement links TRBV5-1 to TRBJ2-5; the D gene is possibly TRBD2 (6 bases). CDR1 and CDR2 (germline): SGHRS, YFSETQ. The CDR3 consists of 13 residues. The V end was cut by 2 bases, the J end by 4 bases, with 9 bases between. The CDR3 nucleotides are TGCGCCAGCAGCTTTCTAGCGACAGAGACCCAGTACTTC. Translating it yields CASSFLATETQYF.

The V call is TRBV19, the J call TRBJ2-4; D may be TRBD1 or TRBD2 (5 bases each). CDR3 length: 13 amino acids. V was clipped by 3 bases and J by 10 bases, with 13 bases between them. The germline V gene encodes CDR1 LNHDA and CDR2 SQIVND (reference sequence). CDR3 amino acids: CASSIRGSQIQYF. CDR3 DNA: TGTGCCAGTAGTATCCGGGGCAGCCAGATTCAGTACTTC. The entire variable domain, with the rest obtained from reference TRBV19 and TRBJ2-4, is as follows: DGGITQSPKYLFRKEGQNVTLSCEQNLNHDAMYWYRQDPGQGLRLIYYSQIVNDFQKGDIAEGYSVSREKKESFPLTVTSAQKNPTAFYLCASSIRGSQIQYFGAGTRLSVL.

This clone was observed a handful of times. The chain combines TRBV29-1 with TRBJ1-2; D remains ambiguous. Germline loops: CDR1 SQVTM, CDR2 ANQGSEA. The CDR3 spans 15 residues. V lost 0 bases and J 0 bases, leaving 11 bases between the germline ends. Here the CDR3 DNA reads TGCAGCGTTGAAGATCTTAGTGGGCCTAACTATGGCTACACCTTC. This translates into CSVEDLSGPNYGYTF. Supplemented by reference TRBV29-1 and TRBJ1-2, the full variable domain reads SAVISQKPSRDICQRGTSLTIQCQVDSQVTMMFWYRQQPGQSLTLIATANQGSEATYESGFVIDKFPISRPNLTFSTLTVSNMSPEDSSIYLCSVEDLSGPNYGYTFGSGTRLTVV.

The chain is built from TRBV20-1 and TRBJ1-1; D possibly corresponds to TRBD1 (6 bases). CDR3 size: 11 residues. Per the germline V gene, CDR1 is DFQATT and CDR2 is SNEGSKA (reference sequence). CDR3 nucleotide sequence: TGCAGAGGGGACAATCCCACTGAAGCTTTCTTT. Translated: CRGDNPTEAFF.

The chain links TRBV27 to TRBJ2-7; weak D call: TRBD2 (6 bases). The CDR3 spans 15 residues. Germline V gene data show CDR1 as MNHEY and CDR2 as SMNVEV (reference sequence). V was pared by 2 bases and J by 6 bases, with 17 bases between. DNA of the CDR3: TGTGCCAGCAGTTTACTCGGGACTCCTCTGAGCGAGCAGTACTTC. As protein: CASSLLGTPLSEQYF.

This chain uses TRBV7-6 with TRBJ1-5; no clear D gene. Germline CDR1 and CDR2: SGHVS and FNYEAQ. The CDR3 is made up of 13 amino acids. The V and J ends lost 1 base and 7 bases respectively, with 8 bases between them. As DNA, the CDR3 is TGTGCCAGCAGCTTAGGCGTAGGCCAGCCCCAGCATTTT. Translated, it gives CASSLGVGQPQHF. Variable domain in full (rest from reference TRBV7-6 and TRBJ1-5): GAGVSQSPRYKVTKRGQDVALRCDPISGHVSLYWYRQALGQGPEFLTYFNYEAQQDKSGLPNDRFSAERPEGSISTLTIQRTEQRDSAMYRCASSLGVGQPQHFGDGTRLSIL.

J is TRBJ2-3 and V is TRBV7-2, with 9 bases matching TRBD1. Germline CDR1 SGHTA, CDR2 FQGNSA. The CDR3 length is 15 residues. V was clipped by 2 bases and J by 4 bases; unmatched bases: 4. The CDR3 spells CASSLFRQGADTQYF. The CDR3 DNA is TGTGCCAGCAGCTTATTCCGACAGGGGGCAGATACGCAGTATTTT.